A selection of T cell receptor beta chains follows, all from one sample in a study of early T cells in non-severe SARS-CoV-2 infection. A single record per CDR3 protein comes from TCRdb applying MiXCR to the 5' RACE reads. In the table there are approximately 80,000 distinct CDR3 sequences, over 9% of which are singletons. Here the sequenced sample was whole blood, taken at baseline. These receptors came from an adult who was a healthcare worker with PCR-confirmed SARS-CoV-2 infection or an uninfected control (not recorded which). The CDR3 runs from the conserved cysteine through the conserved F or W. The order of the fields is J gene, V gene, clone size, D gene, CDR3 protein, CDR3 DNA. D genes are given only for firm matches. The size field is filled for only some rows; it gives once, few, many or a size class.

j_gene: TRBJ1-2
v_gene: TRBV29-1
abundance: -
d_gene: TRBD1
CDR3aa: CSVDREVGYTF
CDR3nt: TGCAGCGTCGACAGGGAAGTCGGCTACACCTTC

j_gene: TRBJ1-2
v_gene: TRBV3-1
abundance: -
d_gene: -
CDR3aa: CASSQGTHGYTF
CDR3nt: TGTGCCAGCAGCCAAGGAACCCATGGCTACACCTTC

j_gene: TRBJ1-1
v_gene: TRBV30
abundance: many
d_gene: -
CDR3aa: CAWRVNRVTEAFF
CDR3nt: TGTGCCTGGAGAGTTAATCGAGTCACTGAAGCTTTCTTT

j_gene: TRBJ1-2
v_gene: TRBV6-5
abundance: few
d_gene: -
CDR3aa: CASSPPRQTGGGYGYTF
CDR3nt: TGTGCCAGCAGTCCACCCCGGCAAACAGGAGGAGGGTATGGCTACACCTTC

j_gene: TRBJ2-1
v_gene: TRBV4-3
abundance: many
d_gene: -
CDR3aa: CASSHNTHLYNEQFF
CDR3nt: TGCGCCAGCAGCCACAATACCCATCTTTACAATGAGCAGTTCTTC

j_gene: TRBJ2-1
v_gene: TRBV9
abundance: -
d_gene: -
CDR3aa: CASSGVWPVSAQSYNEQFF
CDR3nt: TGTGCCAGCAGCGGCGTCTGGCCGGTTAGCGCCCAATCCTACAATGAGCAGTTCTTC

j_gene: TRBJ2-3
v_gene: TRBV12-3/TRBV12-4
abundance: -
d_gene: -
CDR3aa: CASNSGPSTDTQYF
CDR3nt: TGTGCCAGCAACTCGGGACCAAGCACAGATACGCAGTATTTT

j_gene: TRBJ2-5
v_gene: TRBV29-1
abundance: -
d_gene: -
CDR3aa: CSAAPTGRGETQYF
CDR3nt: TGCAGCGCCGCCCCGACAGGGAGGGGGGAGACCCAGTACTTC

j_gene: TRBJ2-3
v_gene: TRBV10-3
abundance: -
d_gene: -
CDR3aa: CAISELDTQYF
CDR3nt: TGTGCCATCAGTGAGCTAGATACGCAGTATTTT

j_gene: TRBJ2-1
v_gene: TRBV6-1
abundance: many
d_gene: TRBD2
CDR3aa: CASSERSGGINEQFF
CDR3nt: TGTGCCAGCAGTGAACGGAGCGGGGGTATAAATGAGCAGTTCTTC

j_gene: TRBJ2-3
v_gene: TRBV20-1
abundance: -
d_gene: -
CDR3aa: CSARGFELVGDTQYF
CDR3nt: TGCAGTGCCAGAGGGTTTGAGTTAGTGGGGGATACGCAGTATTTT

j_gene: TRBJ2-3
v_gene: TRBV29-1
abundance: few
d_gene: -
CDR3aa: CSLLIGTDTQYF
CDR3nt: TGCAGCCTACTTATAGGTACAGATACGCAGTATTTT

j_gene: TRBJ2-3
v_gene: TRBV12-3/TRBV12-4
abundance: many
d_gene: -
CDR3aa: CASSPAHTTDTQYF
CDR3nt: TGTGCCAGCAGCCCCGCCCACACCACAGATACGCAGTATTTT

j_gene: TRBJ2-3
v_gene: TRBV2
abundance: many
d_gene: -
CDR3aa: CASSEGSRHTQYF
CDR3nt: TGTGCCAGCAGTGAAGGATCTAGACATACGCAGTATTTT

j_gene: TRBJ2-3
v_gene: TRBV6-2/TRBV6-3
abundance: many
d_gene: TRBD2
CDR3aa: CASSPQRGTPDTQYF
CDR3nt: TGTGCCAGCAGTCCACAGCGGGGGACCCCAGATACGCAGTATTTT

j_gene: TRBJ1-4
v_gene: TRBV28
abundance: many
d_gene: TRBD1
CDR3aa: CASSSNRQGKNEKLFF
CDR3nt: TGTGCCAGCAGTTCAAACCGACAGGGAAAAAATGAAAAACTGTTTTTT

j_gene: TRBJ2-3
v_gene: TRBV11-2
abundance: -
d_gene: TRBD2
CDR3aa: CASSSLAGGPDTQYF
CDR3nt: TGTGCCAGCAGCTCACTAGCGGGGGGGCCGGATACGCAGTATTTT

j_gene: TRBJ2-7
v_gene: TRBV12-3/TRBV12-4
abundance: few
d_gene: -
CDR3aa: CASSQHMVSHEQYF
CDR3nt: TGTGCCAGCAGTCAACACATGGTGTCGCACGAGCAGTACTTC

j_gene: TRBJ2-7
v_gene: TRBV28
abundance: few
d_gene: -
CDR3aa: CASSFDSYEQYF
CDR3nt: TGTGCCAGCAGTTTTGACAGCTACGAGCAGTACTTC

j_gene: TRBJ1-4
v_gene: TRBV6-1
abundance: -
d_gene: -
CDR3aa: CASSEGSYIDEKLFF
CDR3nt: TGTGCCAGCAGTGAAGGGTCGTATATTGATGAAAAACTGTTTTTT

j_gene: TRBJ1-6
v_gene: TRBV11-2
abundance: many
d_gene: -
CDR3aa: CASSLGTENSPLHF
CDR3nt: TGTGCCAGCAGCTTAGGGACGGAGAATTCACCCCTCCACTTT

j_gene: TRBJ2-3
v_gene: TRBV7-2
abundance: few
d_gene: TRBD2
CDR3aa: CASSLDRGVADTQYF
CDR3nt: TGTGCCAGCAGCTTAGACCGGGGGGTTGCAGATACGCAGTATTTT

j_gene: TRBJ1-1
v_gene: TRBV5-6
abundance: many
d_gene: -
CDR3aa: CASSLDQGGTEAFF
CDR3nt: TGTGCCAGCAGCTTGGATCAGGGAGGCACTGAAGCTTTCTTT

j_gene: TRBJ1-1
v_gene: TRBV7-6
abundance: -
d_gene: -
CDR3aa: CASRPQGQPNTEAFF
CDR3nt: TGTGCCAGCAGACCCCAGGGACAACCGAACACTGAAGCTTTCTTT

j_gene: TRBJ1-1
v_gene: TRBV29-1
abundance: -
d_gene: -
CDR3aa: CSVGASRTEAFF
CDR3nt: TGCAGCGTTGGGGCCTCGAGGACTGAAGCTTTCTTT

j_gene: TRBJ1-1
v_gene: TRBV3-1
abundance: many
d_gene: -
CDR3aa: CASSQGFGAFF
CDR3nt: TGTGCCAGCAGCCAGGGGTTCGGGGCTTTCTTT

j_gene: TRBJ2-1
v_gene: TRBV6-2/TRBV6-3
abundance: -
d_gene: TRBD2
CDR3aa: CASSYSTSGGSSYNEQFF
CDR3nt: TGTGCCAGCAGTTACTCGACTAGCGGGGGGAGCTCCTACAATGAGCAGTTCTTC

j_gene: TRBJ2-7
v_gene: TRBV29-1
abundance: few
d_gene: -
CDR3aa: CSVILGVHEQYF
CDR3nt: TGCAGCGTGATCTTAGGGGTCCACGAGCAGTACTTC

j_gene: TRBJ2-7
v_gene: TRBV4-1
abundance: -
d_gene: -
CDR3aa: CASSQPTRGVQGVSYEQYF
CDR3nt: TGCGCCAGCAGCCAACCCACTAGGGGGGTACAGGGCGTCTCCTACGAGCAGTACTTC

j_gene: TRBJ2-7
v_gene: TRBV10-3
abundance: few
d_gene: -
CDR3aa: CAISVYPEDWAYEQYF
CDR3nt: TGTGCCATCAGTGTATACCCCGAAGACTGGGCCTACGAGCAGTACTTC

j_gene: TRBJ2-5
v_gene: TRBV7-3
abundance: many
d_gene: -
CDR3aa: CASSLRTGYQETQYF
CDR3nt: TGTGCCAGCAGCTTACGGACTGGGTACCAAGAGACCCAGTACTTC

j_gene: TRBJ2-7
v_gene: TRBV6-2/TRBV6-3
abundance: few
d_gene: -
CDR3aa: CASSTQQGAKYEQYF
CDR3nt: TGTGCCAGCAGTACCCAACAGGGTGCAAAGTACGAGCAGTACTTC

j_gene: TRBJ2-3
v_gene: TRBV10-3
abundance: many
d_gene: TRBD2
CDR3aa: CAISGQAGAGADTQYF
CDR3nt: TGTGCCATCAGTGGCCAAGCGGGGGCAGGCGCAGATACGCAGTATTTT

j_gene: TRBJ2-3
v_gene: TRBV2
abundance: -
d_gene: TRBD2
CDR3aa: CASISGGTDTQYF
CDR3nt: TGTGCCAGCATTAGCGGGGGCACAGATACGCAGTATTTT

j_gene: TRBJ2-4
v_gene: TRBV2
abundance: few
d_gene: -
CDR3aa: CASSVIGGENIQYF
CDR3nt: TGTGCCAGCAGTGTAATAGGGGGAGAAAACATTCAGTACTTC

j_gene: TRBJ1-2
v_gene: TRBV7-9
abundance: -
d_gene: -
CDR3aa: CASSLLSTGAYGYTF
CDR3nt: TGTGCCAGCAGCTTACTGTCGACCGGGGCCTATGGCTACACCTTC

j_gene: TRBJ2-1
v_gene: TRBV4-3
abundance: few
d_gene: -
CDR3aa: CASSQEGQGPYNEQFF
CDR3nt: TGCGCCAGCAGCCAAGAGGGGCAGGGACCTTACAATGAGCAGTTCTTC

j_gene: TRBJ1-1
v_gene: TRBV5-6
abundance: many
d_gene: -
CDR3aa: CASSHGRVNTEAFF
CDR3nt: TGTGCCAGCAGCCATGGACGGGTGAACACTGAAGCTTTCTTT

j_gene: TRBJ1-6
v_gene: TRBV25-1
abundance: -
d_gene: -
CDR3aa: CASSEQAPLHF
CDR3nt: TGTGCCAGCAGTGAACAGGCACCCCTCCACTTT

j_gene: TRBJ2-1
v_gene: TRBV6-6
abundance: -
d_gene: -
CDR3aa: CASMGEEVSYNEQFF
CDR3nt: TGTGCCAGCATGGGGGAGGAGGTTTCCTACAATGAGCAGTTCTTC

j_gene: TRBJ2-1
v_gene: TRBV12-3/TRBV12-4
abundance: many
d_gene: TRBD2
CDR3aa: CASSREGVTYNEQFF
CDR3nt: TGTGCCAGCAGCCGGGAGGGGGTCACCTACAATGAGCAGTTCTTC

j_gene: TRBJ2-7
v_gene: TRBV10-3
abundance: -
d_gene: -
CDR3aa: CAVSTDRDYEQYF
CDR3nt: TGTGCCGTCTCAACTGACCGGGACTACGAGCAGTACTTC

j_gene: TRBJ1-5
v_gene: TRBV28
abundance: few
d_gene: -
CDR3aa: CASSPPLRRRGGLGQPQHF
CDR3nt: TGTGCCAGCAGTCCGCCACTCCGACGGCGAGGGGGGTTAGGTCAGCCCCAGCATTTT

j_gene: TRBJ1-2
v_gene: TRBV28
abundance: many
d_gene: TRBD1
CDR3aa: CASSEDRGHGYTF
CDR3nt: TGTGCCAGCAGCGAGGACAGGGGACATGGCTACACCTTC

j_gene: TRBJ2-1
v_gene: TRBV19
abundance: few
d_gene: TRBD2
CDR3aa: CASSIVGRSGGNEQFF
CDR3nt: TGTGCCAGTAGTATAGTGGGGAGGAGCGGGGGCAATGAGCAGTTCTTC

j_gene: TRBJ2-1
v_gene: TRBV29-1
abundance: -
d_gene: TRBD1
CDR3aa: CSVGDRHNEQFF
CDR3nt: TGCAGCGTAGGGGACAGGCACAATGAGCAGTTCTTC

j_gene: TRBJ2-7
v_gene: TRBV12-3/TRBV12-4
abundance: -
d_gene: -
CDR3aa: CASSYTERGEQYF
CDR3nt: TGTGCCAGCAGTTATACCGAACGGGGCGAGCAGTACTTC

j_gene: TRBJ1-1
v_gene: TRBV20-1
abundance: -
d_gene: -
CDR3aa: CSAEDTNTEAFF
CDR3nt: TGCAGTGCTGAAGACACGAACACTGAAGCTTTCTTT

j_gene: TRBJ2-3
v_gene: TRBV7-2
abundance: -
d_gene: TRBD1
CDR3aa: CASSARQGGQTDTQYF
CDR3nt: TGTGCCAGCAGCGCCCGACAGGGGGGGCAGACAGATACGCAGTATTTT

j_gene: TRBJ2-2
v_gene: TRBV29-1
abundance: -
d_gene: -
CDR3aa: CSVDPVNTGELFF
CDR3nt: TGCAGCGTGGACCCCGTGAACACCGGGGAGCTGTTTTTT

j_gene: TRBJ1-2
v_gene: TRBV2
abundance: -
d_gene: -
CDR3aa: CASSEIPAGYTF
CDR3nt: TGTGCCAGCAGTGAGATACCAGCTGGCTACACCTTC

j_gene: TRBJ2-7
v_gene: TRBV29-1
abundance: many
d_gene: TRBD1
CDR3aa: CSGGMGTGAYEQYF
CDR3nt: TGCAGCGGGGGCATGGGGACAGGCGCCTACGAGCAGTACTTC

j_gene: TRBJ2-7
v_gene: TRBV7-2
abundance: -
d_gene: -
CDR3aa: CASSPRGHAYEQYF
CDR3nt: TGTGCCAGCAGCCCCCGAGGGCATGCCTACGAGCAGTACTTC